These T cell receptor beta chains were read from a single sample in a study of T-cell reconstitution after alpha-beta-depleted transplantation in children. MiXCR was run by TCRdb on the PCR reads, yielding one entry per CDR3 protein. The sample yields fewer than 550,000 distinct CDR3 sequences, approximately 10% seen once. Sequenced here: PBMCs, mostly from graft donor cells, sampled 180 days after TCRalphabeta/CD19-depleted stem cell transplant. The receptors were gathered from a female patient aged 2-15 years who had a stem cell transplant for aplastic anemia, so the T cells may come from the graft donor. The CDR3 runs from the conserved cysteine through the conserved F or W. D genes are given only for firm matches. Size values are once, few and many counts, or a class for expanded clones, and some rows have none.

j_gene	abundance	d_gene	v_gene	CDR3aa	CDR3nt
TRBJ2-5	few	-	TRBV10-3	CAISGGLQETQYF	TGTGCCATCAGTGGGGGGCTACAAGAGACCCAGTACTTC
TRBJ1-1	many	-	TRBV27	CASSHANTEAFF	TGTGCCAGCAGTCATGCTAATACTGAAGCTTTCTTT
TRBJ2-1	-	-	TRBV3-1	CASSQVPGISSYNEQFF	TGTGCCAGCAGCCAAGTCCCCGGGATCAGCTCCTACAATGAGCAGTTCTTC
TRBJ2-3	-	-	TRBV7-3	CASSPQGITDTQYF	TGTGCCAGCAGCCCGCAGGGTATCACAGATACGCAGTATTTT
TRBJ1-2	-	-	TRBV29-1	CSVEATMMAGNYGYTF	TGCAGCGTTGAAGCCACTATGATGGCAGGGAACTATGGCTACACCTTC
TRBJ2-5	-	-	TRBV7-9	CASSFTYGGRETQYF	TGTGCCAGCAGCTTCACTTACGGGGGGCGAGAGACCCAGTACTTC
TRBJ2-7	many	TRBD1	TRBV20-1	CSHSGTGSYEQYF	TGCAGCCACAGCGGGACAGGGTCCTACGAGCAGTACTTC
TRBJ1-2	few	TRBD1	TRBV9	CASSGDSFVGYTF	TGTGCCAGCAGCGGGGACAGCTTTGTAGGCTACACCTTC
TRBJ2-3	once	-	TRBV18	CASSPPWGAGDTQYF	TGTGCCAGCTCACCACCGTGGGGCGCGGGAGATACGCAGTATTTT
TRBJ2-3	-	-	TRBV7-3	CASSSTVGDTQYF	TGTGCCAGCAGCTCCACCGTAGGAGATACGCAGTATTTT
TRBJ2-2	-	-	TRBV11-2	CASSPSVGEAGELFF	TGTGCCAGCAGTCCCAGCGTTGGGGAAGCCGGGGAGCTGTTTTTT
TRBJ1-6	few	-	TRBV18	CASSRTDPDNSPLHF	TGTGCCAGCTCACGGACAGATCCCGATAATTCACCCCTCCACTTT
TRBJ2-3	few	-	TRBV29-1	CSVEHSTDTQYF	TGCAGCGTTGAACATAGCACAGATACGCAGTATTTT
TRBJ2-1	few	-	TRBV9	CASSYRWPSHEQFF	TGTGCCAGCAGCTACCGTTGGCCTTCCCATGAGCAGTTCTTC
TRBJ2-4	-	TRBD1	TRBV6-5	CASSYGTGGLNIQYF	TGTGCCAGCAGTTACGGCACAGGGGGCTTAAACATTCAGTACTTC
TRBJ2-4	-	-	TRBV9	CASSARDATGAKNIQYF	TGTGCCAGCAGCGCTAGAGACGCTACTGGGGCCAAAAACATTCAGTACTTC
TRBJ1-4	-	-	TRBV11-1	CASILPTVALYPHEKLFF	TGTGCCAGCATCCTCCCGACAGTGGCCCTTTATCCGCACGAAAAACTGTTTTTT
TRBJ2-2	few	TRBD2	TRBV7-3	CASSPTSGTSGSGTGELFF	TGTGCCAGCAGCCCGACCTCCGGGACTAGCGGGAGTGGTACCGGGGAGCTGTTTTTT
TRBJ2-3	few	TRBD2	TRBV29-1	CSAGGLSTDTQYF	TGCAGCGCGGGGGGACTAAGCACAGATACGCAGTATTTT
TRBJ1-1	-	-	TRBV25-1	CASSESRENTEAFF	TGTGCCAGCAGTGAGTCCCGTGAGAACACTGAAGCTTTCTTT
TRBJ1-5	-	TRBD1	TRBV18	CASSLGTAEQPQHF	TGTGCCAGCTCACTGGGGACAGCTGAACAGCCCCAGCATTTT
TRBJ2-3	-	-	TRBV6-6	CASTRGTVGADTQYF	TGTGCCAGCACTAGAGGGACGGTAGGGGCAGATACGCAGTATTTT
TRBJ2-1	few	-	TRBV4-2	CASSRLGTSINEQFF	TGTGCCAGCAGCCGACTCGGGACTTCTATCAATGAGCAGTTCTTC
TRBJ1-2	few	-	TRBV12-3/TRBV12-4	CASSLDPPPSGYTF	TGTGCCAGCAGTTTAGATCCCCCGCCAAGTGGCTACACCTTC
TRBJ2-1	-	-	TRBV29-1	CSGKRGSANNEQFF	TGCAGCGGGAAACGGGGGTCAGCCAACAATGAGCAGTTCTTC
TRBJ2-5	-	-	TRBV5-1	CASSPQPTGLQETQYF	TGCGCCAGCAGCCCCCAACCGACAGGACTCCAAGAGACCCAGTACTTC
TRBJ2-7	few	-	TRBV28	CASSAGLSFSYEQYF	TGTGCCAGCAGTGCGGGACTCAGCTTCTCCTACGAGCAGTACTTC
TRBJ2-1	-	TRBD2	TRBV20-1	CSARGTSRAYNEQFF	TGCAGTGCAAGGGGGACTAGCAGAGCCTACAATGAGCAGTTCTTC
TRBJ2-7	many	-	TRBV12-3/TRBV12-4	CASSKDRTLHEQYF	TGTGCCAGCAGCAAAGACAGGACCCTCCACGAGCAGTACTTC
TRBJ2-1	-	-	TRBV12-3/TRBV12-4	CASSWPTLYNEQFF	TGTGCCAGCAGTTGGCCTACCCTATACAATGAGCAGTTCTTC
TRBJ1-6	many	-	TRBV27	CASSLFSNSPLHF	TGTGCCAGCAGTTTATTCTCCAATTCACCCCTCCACTTT
TRBJ2-3	few	TRBD1	TRBV12-3/TRBV12-4	CASSPDRVATDTQYF	TGTGCCAGCTCTCCCGACAGGGTAGCCACAGATACGCAGTATTTT
TRBJ2-1	few	TRBD2	TRBV6-1	CASSHPLSGRATRDEQFF	TGTGCCAGCAGTCACCCGCTTAGCGGGAGGGCCACTAGAGATGAGCAGTTCTTC
TRBJ2-1	few	-	TRBV6-5	CASSRTDRSYNEQFF	TGTGCCAGCAGTCGGACAGACCGCTCCTACAATGAGCAGTTCTTC
TRBJ2-7	many	TRBD2	TRBV5-1	CASSQSGTSGGEQYF	TGCGCCAGCAGCCAATCCGGGACTAGCGGGGGCGAGCAGTACTTC
TRBJ2-1	many	-	TRBV3-1	CASSQNGQGGYNEQFF	TGTGCCAGCAGCCAAAACGGCCAGGGGGGTTACAATGAGCAGTTCTTC
TRBJ1-2	-	-	TRBV18	CASSPSEGPNYGYTF	TGTGCCAGCTCACCATCGGAGGGGCCGAACTATGGCTACACCTTC
TRBJ2-7	few	TRBD2	TRBV5-1	CASSLPSGSIGVEQYF	TGCGCCAGCAGCTTGCCTAGCGGGAGTATAGGCGTCGAGCAGTACTTC
TRBJ2-6	few	-	TRBV9	CASSPRWRAVTSGANVLTF	TGTGCCAGCAGCCCACGGTGGAGGGCGGTTACATCTGGGGCCAACGTCCTGACTTTC
TRBJ1-1	-	-	TRBV24-1	CATSGSGPGTEAFF	TGTGCCACCAGTGGCTCGGGGCCCGGCACTGAAGCTTTCTTT
TRBJ2-3	few	TRBD1	TRBV18	CASSPDRYTDTQYF	TGTGCCAGCTCTCCGGACAGGTACACAGATACGCAGTATTTT
TRBJ1-1	-	TRBD1	TRBV9	CASSVAGTGLNTEAFF	TGTGCCAGCAGCGTAGCCGGGACAGGCTTGAACACTGAAGCTTTCTTT
TRBJ2-3	few	-	TRBV2	CASTLDRIRETDTQYF	TGTGCCAGCACTCTGGACAGAATTAGGGAAACAGATACGCAGTATTTT
TRBJ2-2	few	TRBD2	TRBV6-1	CASSTPGLAGLNTGELFF	TGTGCCAGCAGTACCCCTGGACTAGCGGGACTTAACACCGGGGAGCTGTTTTTT
TRBJ2-3	-	TRBD2	TRBV11-2	CASSPVPTSGMSFDTQYF	TGTGCCAGCAGCCCAGTCCCCACTAGCGGGATGTCATTCGATACGCAGTATTTT
TRBJ2-6	many	-	TRBV6-2/TRBV6-3	CASSDDRRYSGANVLTF	TGTGCCAGCAGTGATGACCGTAGATACTCTGGGGCCAACGTCCTGACTTTC
TRBJ2-1	few	-	TRBV5-1	CASSFYGLYNEQFF	TGCGCCAGCAGCTTTTACGGACTTTACAATGAGCAGTTCTTC
TRBJ2-2	-	TRBD1	TRBV4-1	CASSQEDRSNTGELFF	TGCGCCAGCAGCCAAGAGGACAGGTCCAACACCGGGGAGCTGTTTTTT
TRBJ1-5	few	TRBD1	TRBV29-1	CSVGSGGGRQPQHF	TGCAGCGTTGGAAGTGGAGGGGGCCGTCAGCCCCAGCATTTT
TRBJ1-5	-	-	TRBV12-3/TRBV12-4	CASSKGPAPVESNQPQHF	TGTGCCAGCAGCAAAGGTCCAGCTCCGGTGGAGAGCAATCAGCCCCAGCATTTT
TRBJ2-1	few	TRBD2	TRBV5-6	CASSFLGLAGGPPEQFF	TGTGCCAGCAGCTTTCTGGGACTAGCGGGAGGGCCCCCCGAGCAGTTCTTC
TRBJ1-4	-	TRBD1	TRBV2	CASSVWDRGFQSEKLFF	TGTGCCAGCAGTGTATGGGACAGGGGCTTTCAGAGTGAAAAACTGTTTTTT
TRBJ2-7	-	-	TRBV20-1	CSARRLTYEQYF	TGCAGTGCTAGAAGGTTAACCTACGAGCAGTACTTC
TRBJ2-7	-	-	TRBV4-3	CASSLYPGTSYEQYF	TGCGCCAGCAGCCTCTATCCGGGCACCTCCTACGAGCAGTACTTC
TRBJ1-5	few	-	TRBV20-1	CSARDSGGLSLLSNQPQHF	TGCAGTGCTAGAGATAGCGGCGGATTGTCCCTCCTTAGCAATCAGCCCCAGCATTTT
TRBJ1-2	few	-	TRBV27	CASSPRGPRYGYTF	TGTGCCAGCAGTCCGCGGGGACCGAGGTATGGCTACACCTTC
TRBJ2-1	-	-	TRBV11-2	CASSLERTGGYNEQFF	TGTGCCAGCAGCTTAGAACGGACTGGGGGTTACAATGAGCAGTTCTTC
TRBJ1-1	few	-	TRBV29-1	CSVVVRAFAEAFF	TGCAGCGTTGTGGTCAGGGCTTTCGCTGAAGCTTTCTTT
TRBJ1-2	few	-	TRBV4-3	CASSQDAGINYGYTF	TGCGCCAGCAGCCAAGATGCAGGGATCAACTATGGCTACACCTTC
TRBJ2-7	many	-	TRBV12-3/TRBV12-4	CASSPERASYEQYF	TGTGCCAGCAGTCCTGAAAGGGCCTCCTACGAGCAGTACTTC